The 17 T cell receptor beta chains presented below share a single source sample, sequenced in a study of blood T cell repertoires in COVID-19. Repertoires were generated with immunoSEQ multiplex PCR, while TCRdb's copy carries only in-frame clones and drops some. Counted here are 200,000 to 250,000 clones, roughly 80% occurring once; the ten biggest clones make up about 4.8%. Specimen: PBMCs or T cells enriched from blood (not recorded which). Every receptor here comes from a woman between 50 and 59 years old who had been exposed to COVID-19.

The V call is TRBV4-1, the J call TRBJ2-7, with 7 bases matching TRBD1. The trim removed 5 bases at V and 0 bases at J, leaving 4 bases unmatched. Per germline, CDR1 MGHRA and CDR2 YSYEKL. This CDR3 has 14 amino acids. The CDR3 DNA sequence: TGCGCCAGCAGCTGGGACAGTACCTCCTACGAGCAGTACTTC. Its translation: CASSWDSTSYEQYF.

This sequence joins TRBV5-1 and TRBJ2-7; a possible D gene is TRBD2 (5 bases). Deletions cut 1 base from V and 6 bases from J, with 17 bases between. This CDR3 is 15 amino acids long. The germline CDR1 and CDR2 sequences are SGHRS and YFSETQ. CDR3 amino acids: CASSLRAEGLGEQYF. The CDR3 nucleotides read TGCGCCAGCAGCTTGCGGGCCGAGGGCTTAGGCGAGCAGTACTTC.

The V call is TRBV11-1, the J call TRBJ2-5, with 11 bases aligning to TRBD2. The CDR3 totals 14 residues. J was trimmed by 6 bases and V by 5 bases; bases with no gene match: 5. The germline CDR1 and CDR2 sequences are SGHAT and FQDESV (reference sequence). CDR3 nucleotides: TGTGCCAGCAGCACGACTAGCGGGGTTCAGACCCAGTACTTC. This sequence encodes CASSTTSGVQTQYF.

CDR3 sequence (DNA): TGTGCCAGTAGTACCGGGGGGAGGAAGGCGTACAATGAGCAGTTCTTC. Amino acid sequence: CASSTGGRKAYNEQFF. The chain has TRBV19 and TRBJ2-1, with 7 nucleotides matching TRBD2. In germline, CDR1 is LNHDA, CDR2 SQIVND (reference sequence). V dropped 4 bases and J dropped 4; count of bases not matched to a gene: 10. CDR3 size: 16 residues.

V usage is TRBV6-1 and J usage is TRBJ1-2; D gene ambiguous. The germline V gene encodes CDR1 MNHNS and CDR2 SASEGT. V was shortened by 3 bases and J by 7 bases, with 21 bases between the two germline ends. The CDR3 spans 16 residues. CDR3 region: CASSEGWGGPGGGYTF. The CDR3 region has the DNA TGTGCCAGCAGTGAGGGCTGGGGAGGCCCAGGCGGTGGCTACACCTTC.

This clone appeared once. V is TRBV6-5 and J is TRBJ1-1; D might be TRBD1 (5 bases). The CDR3 sequence is 16 residues long. Germline V CDR1 and CDR2: MNHEY, SVGAGI. V lost 2 bases and J 0 bases, leaving 13 bases between the germline ends. The CDR3 DNA reads as TGTGCCAGCAGTTACCACGGGGGGAGCATGAACACTGAAGCTTTCTTT. Translated, it gives CASSYHGGSMNTEAFF.

V gene TRBV11-2 combines with J gene TRBJ2-2; D gene uncertain. V was clipped by 0 bases and J by 12 bases, with 5 bases between them. The length of the CDR3 is 11 residues. Germline V gene sequence: CDR1 SGHAT, CDR2 FQNNGV. DNA for the CDR3: TGTGCCAGCAGCTTAGAATATAAGCTGTTTTTT. Protein: CASSLEYKLFF.

Written as DNA, the CDR3 is TGTGCCAGCTCACCTTACGGGACAGGGAACTATGGCTACACCTTC. Translation gives CASSPYGTGNYGYTF. This chain connects TRBV18 to TRBJ1-2; 9 bases fit TRBD1. The CDR3 runs to 15 residues. V lost 3 bases and J lost 2; bases outside the gene matches: 4. Looked up from germline, CDR1 is KGHSH and CDR2 is LQKENI.

The rearrangement joins TRBV29-1 to TRBJ2-1; a possible D gene is TRBD2 (6 bases). CDR3 length: 11 residues. V shed 0 bases and J shed 10 bases, with 7 bases lying between them. Germline CDR1 and CDR2: SQVTM and ANQGSEA. Written as DNA, the CDR3 is TGCAGCGTTGAAGAGGCGGGAGAGCAGTTCTTC. Residues: CSVEEAGEQFF.

This clone has a handful of counts. V usage is TRBV6-1 and J usage is TRBJ1-3; no clear D gene. The V and J ends lost 0 bases and 0 bases respectively, with 12 bases between them. CDR1 is MNHNS and CDR2 is SASEGT in the germline V gene. The CDR3 runs to 17 residues. CDR3 residues: CASSEALNAVSGNTIYF. CDR3 nucleotides: TGTGCCAGCAGTGAAGCGCTTAACGCGGTCTCTGGAAACACCATATATTTT.

This clone has just one count. V and J are TRBV29-1 and TRBJ2-5, with 7 bases that match TRBD1. The V segment lost 7 bases and the J segment 5 bases; nucleotides outside the gene matches: 10. This CDR3 region has 13 residues. CDR1 SQVTM and CDR2 ANQGSEA come from the germline V gene. The CDR3 DNA reads TGCAGCGGTAAAGGGGGCGAGGGGGAGACCCAGTACTTC. Its translation: CSGKGGEGETQYF.

The CDR3 region has the DNA TGTGCCAGCTCTCTCTCCAGGGGCCTCGACTACGAGCAGTACTTC. Translation gives CASSLSRGLDYEQYF. The J gene is TRBJ2-7, the V gene TRBV18; TRBD1 is a possible D gene (6 bases). Per germline, CDR1 KGHSH and CDR2 LQKENI. The V and J ends lost 6 bases and 3 bases respectively, with 18 bases between them. The CDR3 is 15 amino acids.

The chain links TRBV21-1 to TRBJ1-1; the table names TRBD1, a call not compared with the DNA. TRBV21-1 is listed as a pseudogene. The CDR3 length is 21 residues. The CDR3 DNA reads as TGTGCCAGCAGCCCATGTGAGGACCCGGGACAGGAACTTCCCGAGAACACTGAAGCTTTCTTT. This codes for CASSPCEDPGQELPENTEAFF.

This sequence joins TRBV13 and TRBJ1-2; 7 nucleotides agree with TRBD1. Germline trimming cut 4 bases from V and 4 bases from J; bases unmatched to any gene: 9. The germline V gene has CDR1 PRHDT and CDR2 FYEKMQ (reference sequence). The CDR3 sequence is 15 residues long. The CDR3 DNA is TGTGCCAGCAGCTCCCGGACAGGCTATCGCTATGGCTACACCTTC. Translation gives CASSSRTGYRYGYTF.

This clone was seen once. This chain uses TRBV30 with TRBJ2-1, with 10 bases identical to TRBD2. CDR3 size: 15 residues. J was trimmed by 10 bases and V by 0 bases; bases with no gene match: 9. Germline assignment: CDR1 GTSNPN and CDR2 SVGIG (reference sequence). CDR3: CAWSVLAGAATEQFF. The CDR3 nucleotides read TGTGCCTGGAGTGTGCTAGCGGGGGCGGCCACGGAGCAGTTCTTC.

In DNA form, the CDR3 reads TGTGCCAGCTCCCTACAAGAGACCCAGTACTTC. Translating it yields CASSLQETQYF. The chain combines TRBV18 with TRBJ2-5, with D unclear. With 6 bases removed from V and 2 bases from J, the gap between germline ends came to 4 bases. CDR3 length equals 11 residues. Germline assignment: CDR1 KGHSH and CDR2 LQKENI.

The V gene is TRBV27, the J gene TRBJ1-2; D is uncertain. CDR3 size: 13 residues. Germline CDR1 is MNHEY and CDR2 is SMNVEV (reference sequence). Trimming shortened V by 2 bases and J by 7 bases, and 11 bases separated the two germline ends. In DNA, the CDR3 is TGTGCCAGCAGTTTAGGTGGGGAGGGTGGCTACACCTTC. Protein sequence: CASSLGGEGGYTF.